The clone carrying this T cell receptor (beta chain) came up many times. The data are from a study of metastatic and nonmetastatic thyroid tumors. Across the study: Malignant thyroid and benign thyroid patients provided blood and tumor or nodule tissue whose repertoires were compared.

Patients had received no treatment of any kind before thyroid surgery. CDR3 length: 16 amino acids. Germline V gene lookup returns CDR1 DFQATT and CDR2 SNEGSKA (reference sequence). V was clipped by 2 bases and J by 7 bases; unmatched bases: 11. TCRdb re-called the PCR reads with MiXCR. The sample yields 70,000 or so clones, approximately 14% seen once. Sequenced material: blood. This clonotype was sampled from a male donor with papillary thyroid cancer or a benign thyroid nodule (not recorded which). Some clones in this sample may be carry-over from other donors' samples. This chain connects TRBV20-1 to TRBJ2-2; 9 bases agree with TRBD2. The CDR3 DNA sequence: TGCAGTGCTAGATGGGCGGCTAGCGGGGAGGGCGGGGAGCTGTTTTTT. Translation gives CSARWAASGEGGELFF.